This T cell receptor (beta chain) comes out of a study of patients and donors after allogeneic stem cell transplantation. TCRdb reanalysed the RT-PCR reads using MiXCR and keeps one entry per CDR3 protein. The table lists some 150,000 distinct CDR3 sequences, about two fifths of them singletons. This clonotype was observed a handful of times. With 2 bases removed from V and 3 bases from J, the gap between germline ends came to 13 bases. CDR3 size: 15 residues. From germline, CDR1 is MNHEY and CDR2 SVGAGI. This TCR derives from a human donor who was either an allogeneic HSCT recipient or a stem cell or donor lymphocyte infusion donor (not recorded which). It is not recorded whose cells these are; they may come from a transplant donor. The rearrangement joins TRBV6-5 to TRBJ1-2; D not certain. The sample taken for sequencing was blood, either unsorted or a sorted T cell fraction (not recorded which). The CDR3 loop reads CASSYGQRSYYGYTF. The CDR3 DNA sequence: TGTGCCAGCAGTTACGGTCAAAGGAGCTACTATGGCTACACCTTC.